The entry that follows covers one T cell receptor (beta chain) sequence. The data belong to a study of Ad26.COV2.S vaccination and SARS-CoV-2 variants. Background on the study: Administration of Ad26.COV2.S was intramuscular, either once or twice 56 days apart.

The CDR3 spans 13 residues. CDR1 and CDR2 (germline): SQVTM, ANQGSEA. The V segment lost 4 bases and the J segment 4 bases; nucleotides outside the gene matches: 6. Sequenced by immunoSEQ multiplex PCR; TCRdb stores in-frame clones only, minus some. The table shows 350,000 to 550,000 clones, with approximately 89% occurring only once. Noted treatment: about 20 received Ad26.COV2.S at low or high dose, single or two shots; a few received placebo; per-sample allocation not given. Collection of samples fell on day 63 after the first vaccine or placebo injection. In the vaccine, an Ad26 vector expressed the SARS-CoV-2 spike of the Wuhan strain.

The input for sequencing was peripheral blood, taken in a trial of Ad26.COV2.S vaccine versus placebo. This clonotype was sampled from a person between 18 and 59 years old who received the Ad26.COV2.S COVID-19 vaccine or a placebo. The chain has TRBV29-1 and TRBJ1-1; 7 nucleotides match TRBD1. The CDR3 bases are TGCAGCGTTGTCAGGGGGGCGTCCACTGAAGCTTTCTTT. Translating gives CSVVRGASTEAFF.